This passage covers 25 T cell receptor beta chains from one sample sequenced in a study of T cell responses to AZD1222 COVID-19 vaccine. Using immunoSEQ multiplex PCR, the repertoire was profiled, and TCRdb retains in-frame clones only, with some absent. The profile shows roughly 130,000 clones, 70% to 90% of them singletons. Sample: peripheral blood, taken on day 0 of AZD1222 vaccination. These receptors came from an adult in good health.

The CDR3 reads CASSSGAHYYNEQFF. Here the CDR3 DNA reads TGTGCCAGCAGTTCTGGGGCCCACTACTACAATGAGCAGTTCTTC. This sequence joins TRBV28 and TRBJ2-1; tentatively, D is TRBD1 (5 bases). The CDR3 length is 15 residues. Trimming removed 4 bases at V and 3 bases at J, with 13 bases between. The V gene's germline CDR1 is MDHEN and CDR2 SYDVKM. The complete variable domain, with remaining parts taken from reference TRBV28 and TRBJ2-1, reads DVKVTQSSRYLVKRTGEKVFLECVQDMDHENMFWYRQDPGLGLRLIYFSYDVKMKEKGDIPEGYSVSREKKERFSLILESASTNQTSMYLCASSSGAHYYNEQFFGPGTRLTVL.

The chain links TRBV6-5 to TRBJ2-7, with D tentatively TRBD1 or TRBD2 (6 bases each). Germline V lookup: CDR1 MNHEY, CDR2 SVGAGI. The CDR3 contains 16 residues. Trimming stripped 0 bases from V and 0 bases from J, with 12 bases between. The CDR3 DNA reads TGTGCCAGCAGTTACTCGAACGAGGGGGGCTCCTACGAGCAGTACTTC. It specifies CASSYSNEGGSYEQYF.

V is TRBV7-2 and J is TRBJ1-2; maybe TRBD1 (5 bases). CDR3 length: 14 residues. The germline V gene has CDR1 SGHTA and CDR2 FQGNSA. V was cut by 1 base and J by 8 bases, with 14 bases left in between. CDR3 loop: CASSLVLREGGYTF. CDR3 bases: TGTGCCAGCAGCTTAGTTCTCAGGGAGGGGGGCTACACCTTC.

The chain links TRBV7-8 to TRBJ2-5, with 8 positions matching TRBD2. The CDR3 is 15 residues long. Unmatched junction bases numbered 5, after V lost 0 bases and J lost 5 bases. Germline CDR1 is SGHVS and CDR2 is FQNEAQ. The CDR3 DNA follows: TGTGCCAGCAGCTTAGCGAGCGGGAGCGGGGAGACCCAGTACTTC. It is translated as CASSLASGSGETQYF.

CDR3 protein: CASSQGIRYEQYF. The CDR3 nucleotides read TGTGCCAGCAGCCAAGGGATTCGCTACGAGCAGTACTTC. The chain carries TRBV3-1 (or the pseudogene TRBV3-2) and TRBJ2-7; D remains unclear. V gave up 1 base and J gave up 3 bases, with 7 bases separating them. This CDR3 has 13 residues. Germline loops: CDR1 LGHDT, CDR2 YNNKEL (reference sequence).

This clone turned up a few times. The chain carries TRBV11-3 and TRBJ2-1, with a weak D call TRBD1 (8 bases). CDR1 is SGHNT and CDR2 is YENEEA in the germline V gene. CDR3 length: 13 residues. Trimming shortened V by 2 bases and J by 9 bases, and 11 bases separated the two germline ends. In DNA form, the CDR3 reads TGTGCCAGCAGCTTAACAGGGGGGGTTGAGCAGTTCTTC. Translation gives CASSLTGGVEQFF. The full variable domain, its missing parts supplied by reference TRBV11-3 and TRBJ2-1, is EAGVVQSPRYKIIEKKQPVAFWCNPISGHNTLYWYLQNLGQGPELLIRYENEEAVDDSQLPKDRFSAERLKGVDSTLKIQPAELGDSAVYLCASSLTGGVEQFFGPGTRLTVL.

This sequence joins TRBV24-1 and TRBJ2-1; D may be TRBD1 or TRBD2 (5 bases each). The germline V gene encodes CDR1 KGHDR and CDR2 SFDVKD. The CDR3 runs 15 residues. The V end was cut by 2 bases, the J end by 6 bases, with 13 bases between. The CDR3 nucleotides read TGTGCCACCAGTGATTCGTACCGGGACCCCAATGAGCAGTTCTTC. The encoded protein is CATSDSYRDPNEQFF.

This chain links TRBV6-4 with TRBJ2-2, with a tentative D call TRBD1 (6 bases). V was shortened by 6 bases and J by 0 bases, with 14 bases between the two germline ends. This CDR3 comprises 16 residues. Germline loops: CDR1 MRHNA, CDR2 SNTAGT. CDR3 nucleotide sequence: TGTGCCAGCAGATCAGAAGGGGGTTCGAACACCGGGGAGCTGTTTTTT. It yields the protein CASRSEGGSNTGELFF.

The rearrangement links TRBV7-6 to TRBJ2-6; 7 nucleotides agree with TRBD1. The V gene's germline CDR1 is SGHVS and CDR2 FNYEAQ. The CDR3 has 19 residues. Germline trimming cut 1 base from V and 0 bases from J; bases unmatched to any gene: 9. The CDR3, as DNA: TGTGCCAGCAGCTTAGTAGTAGGGGGCAACCCCTCTGGGGCCAACGTCCTGACTTTC. Translated: CASSLVVGGNPSGANVLTF.

This rearrangement joins TRBV7-3 to TRBJ2-2; unclear D gene. This CDR3 is built from 14 residues. Trimming cost V 5 bases and J 6 bases, with 13 bases left between them. CDR1 and CDR2 from the germline V gene are SGHTA and FQGTGA. In nucleotides, the CDR3 is TGTGCCAGCAGCAGGACCGTTGAGGCCGGGGAGCTGTTTTTT. Its protein product is CASSRTVEAGELFF.

The chain employs TRBV28 and TRBJ1-6; maybe TRBD1 (6 bases). Germline CDR1 reads MDHEN; CDR2 reads SYDVKM. This CDR3 spans 12 amino acids. The germline V and J ends were trimmed by 2 bases and 13 bases, with 9 bases remaining between them. The CDR3 bases are TGTGCCAGCAGTTTAACAGGGAGGCCCCTCCACTTT. It yields the protein CASSLTGRPLHF.

The J gene is TRBJ1-1, the V gene TRBV19; tentatively, D is TRBD1 (5 bases). From germline, CDR1 is LNHDA and CDR2 SQIVND (reference sequence). The length of the CDR3 is 14 residues. V was cut by 3 bases and J by 3 bases, with 11 bases left in between. The CDR3 sequence: CASSIWGTHTEAFF. In DNA form, the CDR3 reads TGTGCCAGTAGTATTTGGGGGACGCACACTGAAGCTTTCTTT.

J is TRBJ1-1 and V is TRBV20-1, with D uncertain. The CDR3 is 12 residues long. Per germline, CDR1 DFQATT and CDR2 SNEGSKA (reference sequence). V lost 3 bases, J lost 1 base, and 6 bases lay in between. CDR3 coding DNA: TGCAGTGCTAGTGCGCCGAACACTGAAGCTTTCTTT. This encodes CSASAPNTEAFF.

The genes are TRBV9 and TRBJ1-3; TRBD1 is a possible D gene (5 bases). V lost 0 bases and J lost 3, with 10 bases in between. This CDR3 has 15 residues. CDR1 and CDR2 (germline): SGDLS, YYNGEE. The CDR3 bases are TGTGCCAGCAGCGTAGGAGGGGCGGGTGGAAACACCATATATTTT. This codes for CASSVGGAGGNTIYF.

The V and J genes are TRBV5-4 and TRBJ2-7; 8 bases align to TRBD2. The V and J ends lost 0 bases and 1 base, in that order; junction bases with no gene match: 3. Germline V gives CDR1 SGHNT, CDR2 YYREEE (reference sequence). The CDR3 extends over 15 amino acids. The CDR3 region has the DNA TGTGCCAGCAGCTTGGGGTTAGCGGGGTCCTACGAGCAGTACTTC. Protein product: CASSLGLAGSYEQYF.

On this clone: One end of the junction is discordant with germline, which a read error may explain. The chain has TRBV7-6 and TRBJ1-1, with 9 nucleotides matching TRBD1. CDR3 length: 13 amino acids. The germline CDR1 and CDR2 sequences are SGHVS and FNYEAQ. The CDR3 nucleotides read TGTGCCAGCAGCCCTGGGACAGGGTCTGAGGCTTTCTTT. Translated: CASSPGTGSEAFF.

J is TRBJ1-1 and V is TRBV6-5; no reliable D call. CDR1 is MNHEY, CDR2 SVGAGI, per germline. This CDR3 region has 12 residues. The V and J ends lost 6 bases and 1 base respectively, with 6 bases between them. Here the CDR3 reads CASRVRNTEAFF. The CDR3 region has the DNA TGTGCCAGCAGGGTAAGGAACACTGAAGCTTTCTTT.

The chain combines TRBV6-1 with TRBJ2-1; 11 nucleotides align to TRBD2. Per the germline V gene, CDR1 is MNHNS and CDR2 is SASEGT. There are 16 residues in the CDR3. V shed 0 bases and J 6 bases; nucleotides not matched to a gene: 4. The CDR3 region has the DNA TGTGCCAGCAGTGAAGCGCTGCTAGCGGGAGGCAATGAGCAGTTCTTC. Its translation is CASSEALLAGGNEQFF.

The J gene is TRBJ2-1, the V gene TRBV10-3; the match to TRBD2 covers 12 bases. J lost 7 bases, V lost 6 bases, and 4 bases had no gene match. The germline V gene encodes CDR1 ENHRY and CDR2 SYGVKD. The CDR3 runs 14 residues. CDR3 sequence (DNA): TGTGCCATCAGATCCGGGACTAGCGGGAATGAGCAGTTCTTC. This encodes CAIRSGTSGNEQFF.

This clone was seen only once. V and J are TRBV19 and TRBJ1-3; D remains ambiguous. CDR1 is LNHDA and CDR2 is SQIVND in the germline V gene (reference sequence). V shed 3 bases and J shed 2 bases, with 11 bases lying between them. This CDR3 has 15 residues. CDR3 sequence: CASSILGAPGNTIYF. The DNA of the CDR3 is TGTGCCAGTAGTATCCTTGGAGCCCCTGGAAACACCATATATTTT. Full variable domain (missing parts from reference TRBV19 and TRBJ1-3): DGGITQSPKYLFRKEGQNVTLSCEQNLNHDAMYWYRQDPGQGLRLIYYSQIVNDFQKGDIAEGYSVSREKKESFPLTVTSAQKNPTAFYLCASSILGAPGNTIYFGEGSWLTVV.

The chain employs TRBV7-9 and TRBJ1-5; D possibly corresponds to TRBD1 (5 bases). V was pared by 0 bases and J by 4 bases, with 10 bases between. This CDR3 is 15 amino acids long. Germline V gene lookup returns CDR1 SEHNR and CDR2 FQNEAQ (reference sequence). CDR3 in amino acids: CASSLATGQNQPQHF. The CDR3 DNA sequence: TGTGCCAGCAGCTTAGCAACAGGCCAGAATCAGCCCCAGCATTTT.

The chain joins TRBV29-1 to TRBJ2-7; 10 bases agree with TRBD1. This CDR3 has 16 residues. CDR1 is SQVTM and CDR2 is ANQGSEA in the germline V gene. Trimming cost V 4 bases and J 1 base; bases outside gene matches: 10. CDR3 sequence: CSVGGGPGQGSYEQYF. In nucleotides, the CDR3 is TGCAGCGTTGGGGGGGGACCGGGACAGGGGTCCTACGAGCAGTACTTC.

This chain joins TRBV30 and TRBJ1-6; 8 nucleotides agree with TRBD1. V lost 3 bases to trimming and J lost 8 bases; unmatched junction nucleotides: 3. The germline gives CDR1 GTSNPN, CDR2 SVGIG (reference sequence). The CDR3 is 13 amino acids. Here the CDR3 reads CAWRGQGDSPLHF. CDR3 sequence (DNA): TGTGCCTGGAGAGGACAGGGTGATTCACCCCTCCACTTT. Supplemented by reference TRBV30 and TRBJ1-6, the full variable domain reads SQTIHQWPATLVQPVGSPLSLECTVEGTSNPNLYWYRQAAGRGLQLLFYSVGIGQISSEVPQNLSASRPQDRQFILSSKKLLLSDSGFYLCAWRGQGDSPLHFGNGTRLTVT.

This chain uses TRBV18 with TRBJ2-2, with a possible D match to TRBD2 (5 bases). The CDR3 spans 17 residues. V lost 0 bases, J lost 2 bases, and 13 bases lay in between. CDR1 is KGHSH, CDR2 LQKENI, per germline. The CDR3 region is CASSPPSRTGNTGELFF. The CDR3 DNA reads as TGTGCCAGCTCACCACCATCTAGGACGGGAAACACCGGGGAGCTGTTTTTT.

The V and J genes are TRBV7-2 and TRBJ2-1; 8 nucleotides align to TRBD2. This CDR3 is 15 amino acids long. Germline lookup yields CDR1 SGHTA and CDR2 FQGNSA. Germline trimming cut 2 bases from V and 0 bases from J; bases unmatched to any gene: 0. The CDR3 loop reads CASSLSGSSYNEQFF. CDR3 DNA: TGTGCCAGCAGCTTAAGCGGGAGCTCCTACAATGAGCAGTTCTTC.